These 9 T cell receptor beta chains originate from one sample sequenced in a study of T cell responses to AZD1222 COVID-19 vaccine. Clones were read by immunoSEQ multiplex PCR, and TCRdb kept only the in-frame ones, dropping some. The sample carries around 66,000 clones, approximately 79% recorded once. The starting material was peripheral blood, obtained on day 0 of MenACWY control vaccination. The source is an adult in good health.

The chain couples TRBV5-1 to TRBJ1-1; unclear D gene. Germline CDR1 is SGHRS and CDR2 is YFSETQ. The CDR3 is made up of 13 amino acids. V was trimmed by 2 bases and J by 3 bases, leaving 8 bases between them. The CDR3 here is CASSFIEDTEAFF. The CDR3, as DNA: TGCGCCAGCAGCTTCATCGAGGACACTGAAGCTTTCTTT.

The chain links TRBV12-3 or TRBV12-4 to TRBJ1-5, with D hard to call. The CDR3 totals 13 residues. V lost 6 bases and J lost 9, with 15 bases in between. Here the CDR3 reads CASSPREGAPQHF. Written as DNA, the CDR3 is TGTGCCAGCAGCCCAAGAGAGGGCGCGCCCCAGCATTTT.

This chain uses TRBV7-7 with TRBJ1-3; D remains ambiguous. Germline lookup yields CDR1 SSHAT and CDR2 FNYEAQ (reference sequence). The CDR3 runs 11 residues. The V end lost 11 bases, the J end lost 7 bases, and 12 bases lay between the germline ends. This CDR3 reads CAVKARNTIYF. The CDR3 nucleotides read TGTGCCGTGAAGGCTAGGAACACCATATATTTT.

The chain links TRBV29-1 to TRBJ1-1; perhaps TRBD1 as D (5 bases). The germline V and J ends were trimmed by 6 bases and 0 bases, with 8 bases remaining between them. In germline, CDR1 is SQVTM, CDR2 ANQGSEA. The CDR3 is made up of 12 amino acids. The CDR3 DNA reads TGCAGCGTCGGGGGGGTGAACACTGAAGCTTTCTTT. Protein: CSVGGVNTEAFF.

This chain joins TRBV13 and TRBJ2-6, with TRBD1 identical over 8 bases. The CDR3 loop spans 15 amino acids. The V segment lost 3 bases and the J segment 4 bases; nucleotides outside the gene matches: 2. Germline V lookup: CDR1 PRHDT, CDR2 FYEKMQ (reference sequence). CDR3 amino acids: CASSLTGDGANVLTF. Here the CDR3 DNA reads TGTGCCAGCAGCTTGACAGGGGACGGGGCCAACGTCCTGACTTTC.

V usage is TRBV29-1 and J usage is TRBJ2-7, with 13 bases fitting TRBD2. This CDR3 region has 15 residues. With V trimmed by 6 bases and J by 1 base, 6 bases remained unmatched. Germline CDR1 and CDR2: SQVTM and ANQGSEA. The CDR3 spells CSVGTSGMRSYEQYF. CDR3 bases: TGCAGCGTCGGGACTAGCGGGATGAGGTCCTACGAGCAGTACTTC.

The V call is TRBV11-2, the J call TRBJ2-5; unclear D gene. Trimming pared 1 base from V and 2 bases from J, leaving 14 bases between. This CDR3 contains 16 residues. Germline-derived CDR1 and CDR2 are SGHAT and FQNNGV. The CDR3 DNA reads as TGTGCCAGCAGCTTAGTTGGGCTGCGGTATCAAGAGACCCAGTACTTC. Translation: CASSLVGLRYQETQYF.

The chain links TRBV4-3 to TRBJ2-7, with D maybe TRBD1 (6 bases). The V end lost 0 bases, the J end lost 3 bases, and 12 bases lay between the germline ends. The germline V gene has CDR1 LGHNA and CDR2 YSLEER. The CDR3 extends over 15 amino acids. The CDR3 reads CASSQEWDNLYEQYF. The CDR3 DNA reads TGCGCCAGCAGCCAAGAGTGGGACAACCTCTACGAGCAGTACTTC.

This clone has only a few counts. The chain is built from TRBV12-3 or TRBV12-4 and TRBJ2-2, with D perhaps TRBD1 (7 bases). Trimming left V 6 bases short and J 7 bases short, with 12 bases between. The CDR3 consists of 13 residues. The CDR3 bases are TGTGCCAGCAGGGAGGGGGCCGACGGGGAGCTGTTTTTT. Residues: CASREGADGELFF.